A single sample gave rise to the 6 T cell receptor beta chains below, sequenced in a study of T cell changes during pregnancy in multiple sclerosis. Sequenced by immunoSEQ multiplex PCR; TCRdb stores in-frame clones only, minus some. The repertoire holds 35,000 to 50,000 clones, with 80% to 90% as singletons. Sequencing was performed on CD4+ T cells from peripheral blood mononuclear cells, taken after pregnancy. These receptors originate from a female donor with multiple sclerosis, enrolled in a pregnancy study.

V is TRBV5-8 and J is TRBJ2-6, with D tentatively TRBD2 (6 bases). The CDR3 contains 15 residues. Germline V gene sequence: CDR1 SGHTS, CDR2 YDEGEE. Trimming took 4 bases from V and 4 from J, leaving 12 bases between them. The CDR3 spells CASSARAGGANVLTF. The CDR3 coding sequence is TGTGCCAGCAGCGCAAGGGCGGGGGGGGCCAACGTCCTGACTTTC.

The genes are TRBV6-1 and TRBJ1-1; no clear D gene. Germline-derived CDR1 and CDR2 are MNHNS and SASEGT. The CDR3 sequence is 14 residues long. The V end lost 3 bases, the J end lost 8 bases, and 16 bases lay between the germline ends. This chain's CDR3 is CASSDPGHTAEAFF. DNA for the CDR3: TGTGCCAGCAGTGATCCCGGCCACACAGCCGAAGCTTTCTTT.

The CDR3 protein is CAWSGDFYEQYF. The DNA for the CDR3 is TGTGCCTGGTCCGGGGACTTCTACGAGCAGTACTTC. The rearrangement links TRBV30 to TRBJ2-7; D may be TRBD2 (6 bases). This CDR3 has 12 amino acids. Germline CDR1 is GTSNPN and CDR2 is SVGIG (reference sequence). The V end lost 5 bases, the J end lost 3 bases, and 11 bases lay between the germline ends.

J is TRBJ2-5 and V is TRBV29-1, with 8 bases that match TRBD1. J was trimmed by 3 bases and V by 6 bases; bases with no gene match: 12. The CDR3 totals 15 residues. Per the germline V gene, CDR1 is SQVTM and CDR2 is ANQGSEA. This CDR3 reads CSVQRTGSFEETQYF. DNA of the CDR3: TGCAGCGTCCAACGGACAGGGTCCTTCGAAGAGACCCAGTACTTC.

This chain uses TRBV12-5 with TRBJ1-3; TRBD1 might be the D (5 bases). V lost 0 bases and J 0 bases, leaving 9 bases between the germline ends. CDR1 and CDR2 from the germline V gene are LGHNT and FRNRAP. The CDR3 totals 16 residues. The CDR3 nucleotides read TGTGCTAGTGGTTTGGTAAGGGGAAGCTCTGGAAACACCATATATTTT. This encodes CASGLVRGSSGNTIYF.

This sequence joins TRBV11-3 and TRBJ1-1; the match to TRBD1 covers 8 bases. CDR1 is SGHNT and CDR2 is YENEEA in the germline V gene. Trimming removed 5 bases from V and 1 base from J; junction bases left unmatched: 3. The CDR3 has 14 residues. Here the CDR3 reads CASSRTGPNTEAFF. DNA of the CDR3: TGTGCCAGCAGCCGGACAGGGCCGAACACTGAAGCTTTCTTT.